This T cell receptor beta chain was recorded in a study of blood T cell repertoires in COVID-19. Across the study: The United States, Italy and Spain supplied acute and convalescent COVID-19 samples. T cells, B-cell-depleted T cells, or PBMCs provided the cDNA or gDNA that served as material.

Per the original data handling: It was from reference gene primer amplification that nucleated cell counts were estimated. Assay used: immunoSEQ multiplex PCR; TCRdb lists only in-frame clones, some missing. That table gives V, J and clone size, and the DNA gave D and trimming. The sample holds about 320,000 clones, over 75% seen once. This CDR3 is built from 15 residues. V was clipped by 2 bases and J by 7 bases; unmatched bases: 4. CDR1 and CDR2 (germline): MNHEY, SVGEGT. This chain connects TRBV6-2 or TRBV6-3 to TRBJ1-5; 11 bases are shared with TRBD1. This receptor was identified in a human donor in a cohort sampled during active COVID-19. Sequencing was carried out using peripheral blood. The CDR3 loop is CASSYTGQGGQPQHF. For the CDR3, the DNA is TGTGCCAGCAGTTACACGGGACAGGGGGGCCAGCCCCAGCATTTT.